Listed here is a single TCR beta chain. The sample originates from a study of blood T cell repertoires in COVID-19. Across the whole study: The United States, Italy and Spain supplied acute and convalescent COVID-19 samples.

The V and J ends lost 2 bases and 8 bases, in that order; junction bases with no gene match: 11. This CDR3 has 15 amino acids. Germline lookup yields CDR1 LGHNA and CDR2 YNFKEQ. In the source study's methods: Scientists estimated how many nucleated cells there were by amplifying reference gene primers. Sequencing used immunoSEQ multiplex PCR; TCRdb keeps in-frame clones, though not all of them. D and trimming come from the DNA, and the V and J calls and clone size come from that table. The sample shows 190,000 or so clones, roughly 86% of them seen only once. In terms of age and location, participants ranged from roughly 18 to 100 years and lived in roughly 22 US areas.

The chain couples TRBV4-2 to TRBJ1-2; 7 nucleotides line up with TRBD1. This receptor was taken from a woman aged 25 to 39 who had recovered from COVID-19. Sequenced sample: PBMCs or T cells enriched from blood (not recorded which). The CDR3: CASSQSAQGERGYTF. In DNA form, the CDR3 reads TGTGCCAGCAGCCAATCTGCCCAGGGGGAAAGGGGCTACACCTTC.